This TCR beta chain originates from a study of cytomegalovirus exposure and HLA in healthy donors (dated by TCRdb to about 2017). In terms of the full investigation: In an earlier analysis of 587 of the donors, 276 Gb of sequence data and some 100 million unique TCR beta sequences from 150 million to 200 million T cells were reported. Approximately 310 gigabases of sequencing data and tens of millions of unique TCR sequences were included in an early release covering 550 to 800 HLA-typed donors. The genetic ancestry cluster associated with self-reported Caucasian donors included 81% of the 350 to 500 genotyped donors. The aim of the study was to test whether cataloging public T cell receptors could identify signatures of past pathogen exposure. The T cell repertoires of several hundred subjects were profiled by immunosequencing and related to cytomegalovirus serostatus. In addition to the first cohort of 666 subjects, a separate validation cohort of 130 or so different subjects was used. The study combined high-throughput TCR immunosequencing, statistical association of individual TCRs with disease status, and machine learning to predict cytomegalovirus infection status. In a later analysis, previously published TCR beta repertoires from several hundred donors were re-analyzed and high-resolution HLA genotyping was added so that TCR occurrence patterns could be studied. The later analysis used no new phenotypic data to find candidate immune exposures, relying instead on TCR beta sequences and their occurrence across donors. To decide whether each TCR beta V gene segment behaved as functional or pseudogenic, an earlier analysis of 587 of the donors relied on high-throughput TCR beta sequencing. Donor age, sex, ethnicity and CMV serostatus were compiled together with the repertoire data. A later genetic analysis used genome-wide SNP genotypes for about three fifths of the 666 donors, treating that subset as a discovery cohort. Every repertoire in the discovery cohort had been generated on one and the same sequencing platform. Both class I and class II loci were covered by HLA typing, at four-digit resolution. Typing coverage varied by locus: 629-630 donors for A, B, C, DRB1 and DQB1; approximately 500 for DQA1; about 570 for DPA1; 450 to 480 for DPB1. Because of strong linkage in the cohort, five DR-DQ haplotypes were treated as single units for association and clustering. Among over 350 genotyped donors of the cohort, an average of roughly 240,000 unique TCR beta nucleotide sequences were sequenced per donor, roughly 20% of them non-productive.

Counted from cysteine to phenylalanine, this CDR3 has 12 amino acids. The kept DNA is CDR3 alone, 36 bases in frame from the first base. CDR1 and CDR2 are read off the germline V gene (reference sequence) as LNHDA and SQIVND. Deletion took 10 bases off V and 4 bases off J, with a span of 13 bases between the germline ends. This clone was counted a single time. The specificity of this receptor is unknown. Per-base quality was not reported, and no clone a single base away is much larger than it. The library was made by the immunoSEQ multiplex PCR assay. A mixture of 60 forward primers for TCR Vbeta segments and 13 reverse primers for TCR Jbeta segments was used in the multiplex PCR. Amplification of the CDR3 region of rearranged TCR beta genes was performed with a multiplex PCR assay on genomic DNA. Amplified TCR beta libraries were sequenced as 87-base-pair reads on the Illumina HiSeq System. From the authors' description of their analysis: Across the roughly 700 repertoires, a later analysis counted 60 million to 90 million unique TCR beta chains, 8.5 million to 12 million of which were shared by at least two donors. Raw reads were error-corrected and collapsed into unique sequences with a nearest-neighbor algorithm that merged closely related sequences to remove PCR and sequencing errors. V, D and J gene segments were assigned by aligning CDR3 sequences to IMGT reference sequences. For a sequence to be retained, a match of at least six nucleotides to both a V gene segment and a J gene segment was required. Rearrangements were classified as productive when the CDR3 lacked stop codons and remained in frame with V and J, and all other rearrangements were classified as non-productive. CDR3 was defined according to IMGT convention as the region running from the second conserved V-encoded cysteine to the conserved J-encoded phenylalanine. In an earlier analysis of around 540 of the donors, sequences lacking an unambiguous match to a single V gene segment were excluded. In an earlier analysis of 587 of the donors, a V segment was called functional when productive rearrangements were above 56.7%, and segregating when the standard deviation between donors exceeded 5%. A statistical classification framework was built to diagnose cytomegalovirus status from the catalog of TCR beta chain sequences. V and J gene assignment, in a later analysis, came from comparing TCR nucleotide sequences with IMGT/GENE-DB human TR gene sequences. In a later analysis, CDR3 sequences and most-parsimonious VDJ recombination scenarios were assigned using the TCRdist pipeline. In a later analysis, each TCR beta chain was defined by its CDR3 amino acid sequence together with its V-gene family, and reads without a unique V-gene family were excluded. To address suspected cross-contamination and a sequencing artifact, a later analysis removed around 590 highly shared, low-generation-probability nucleotide sequences. In a later analysis, a clonal expansion index for each public chain was calculated from normalized within-repertoire ranks of inferred template counts. In a later analysis, generation probabilities were computed using a VDJ recombination model fitted to out-of-frame rearrangements, and the results were checked against IGoR. Hypergeometric tests were used in a later analysis to score TCR-TCR, TCR-HLA and TCR-CMV co-occurrence, with a repertoire-size bias correction applied to the TCR pairs. False discovery rates were estimated in a later analysis by permuting HLA or CMV assignments 20 times. In a later analysis, co-occurring TCRs were grouped with DBSCAN, and TCRdist sequence similarity was added when clustering was performed within HLA-allele-positive subsets. Repertoires with fewer than 30,000 or more than 120,000 public chains, plus five repertoires with anomalous nucleotide sharing, were excluded from co-occurrence clustering. TCRdb re-hosts the immuneACCESS table, in-frame sequences only. Its copies lack some clones; in the studies checked, an unresolved V gene accounts for under half of them, and the cause for the rest is not known. The V and J calls and clone size were taken over from that table, and D and trimming were inferred from the DNA. This sample holds 200,000 or so clones; about 84% were observed only once. 3% to 4% of the sample belongs to the ten largest clones.

The cohort consisted of hundreds of healthy bone marrow donors. At the time of sampling, all cohort members were nominally healthy, though unrecorded immune exposures were likely present. The donor tested CMV seronegative, placing the donor among the approximately 360 seronegative members of the cohort. Each donor provided a peripheral blood sample, and peripheral blood mononuclear cells were used for TCR beta sequencing. Genomic DNA extraction from the blood cell samples was performed with the Qiagen DNeasy Blood Extraction Kit. Broad study findings and their caveats: A later genetic analysis associated a missense DCLRE1C variant with V-gene and J-gene trimming of TCR beta chains, and an independent cohort replicated the association. A few of the identified cytomegalovirus-associated TCR beta chains were confirmed in vitro to be specific for cytomegalovirus antigens. Some IMGT-functional V segments, including TRBV6-2 and TRBV6-3, could not be distinguished by the 87-base-pair reads and were therefore excluded. In a later analysis, around 15,000 TCR beta sequences were associated with specific HLA alleles at a false discovery rate of 0.05. CMV serostatus was the only immune exposure information available for the cohort. In a later analysis, TCR association rates were found to vary across HLA loci, with the most associated TCRs seen for DRB1 alleles and the fewest for HLA-C alleles. Correlated functional status among segregating V segments might be attributable to linkage disequilibrium, but an unknown experimental factor could not be ruled out. In an earlier analysis of some 640 of the donors, most TCR beta V segments were observed in productive rearrangements about 90% or about 30% of the time, broadly matching IMGT annotations. Compared with the approximately 710-donor mean, donors in an Asian-associated ancestry cluster had fewer N-insertions in productive TCRs, according to a later genetic analysis. In a later analysis, most CMV-associated TCR beta chains were found to appear HLA-restricted, with HLA associations seemingly driven largely by CMV exposure. The study gave a list of 150 to 200 TCR beta chains associated with cytomegalovirus. In both the original and validation cohorts, the classifier was reported to diagnose cytomegalovirus status with high specificity and sensitivity. The sequencing pipeline was judged likely to have produced a cluster of highly shared sequence variants as a technical artifact. While some public TCRs were present in many individuals, most TCR sequences turned up only very rarely across donors. Strong co-occurrence of HLA alleles, especially DR and DQ, made assigning TCR associations to individual alleles difficult. According to the authors, the approach could potentially be generalized to other disease states and immunological phenotypes. A later analysis found that HLA-associated TCR beta chains were more clonally expanded and had lower generation probabilities than equally common non-associated chains. Presence/absence analyses assumed roughly uniform sequencing depth across donors, an assumption that may not hold. In this cohort, only TCR beta chains were sequenced, and detectable features were limited by the absence of alpha or paired-chain data. About 17 rarely observed V segments, including chromosome 9 orphons, were excluded from the earlier analysis of approximately 600 of the donors because counts were too low. A further reported finding was that TCR beta sequences accurately predicted the HLA-A and HLA-B alleles for most subjects in the first cohort. A later analysis reported that several top co-occurrence clusters appeared linked to parvovirus B19, influenza, CMV and Epstein-Barr virus. Because HLA typing was unavailable for some donors at each locus, only the typed subset was used in association tests.

The chain couples TRBV19 to TRBJ1-1; the D gene remains uncertain. The receptor was isolated from a man aged 45-60 years in good health and CMV-seronegative. Sequencing used PBMCs. The CDR3 region has the sequence CATTRELTEAFF. The DNA reads as follows: TGTGCCACTACTCGTGAACTCACTGAAGCTTTCTTT.